The 15 T cell receptor beta chains reported below all come from one sample, sequenced in a study of blood T cells in healthy people across ages. Alongside a J-beta primer mix, a sample-barcoded 5' primer served in a second PCR lasting 7 to 11 cycles. TCRdb re-called the 5' RACE reads through MiXCR, storing one row per CDR3 protein. This repertoire shows approximately 830,000 distinct CDR3 sequences, approximately 65% found once; its top ten account for 25% to 35%. Sequencing input: blood. The receptors were sampled from a man younger than 40 in good health.

The rearrangement joins TRBV2 to TRBJ2-7, with D maybe TRBD2 (5 bases). With 3 bases removed from V and 6 bases from J, the gap between germline ends came to 15 bases. Germline CDR1 and CDR2: SNHLY and FYNNEI. This CDR3 is 14 amino acids long. CDR3 nucleotides: TGTGCCAGCAGTGATCTGGTGGACTCAGGCGAGCAGTACTTC. Amino acid sequence: CASSDLVDSGEQYF. Full variable domain (rest looked up from reference TRBV2 and TRBJ2-7): EPEVTQTPSHQVTQMGQEVILRCVPISNHLYFYWYRQILGQKVEFLVSFYNNEISEKSEIFDDQFSVERPDGSNFTLKIRSTKLEDSAMYFCASSDLVDSGEQYFGPGTRLTVT.

This clonotype appeared a single time. Mismatch with germline at one junction end may stem from a read error. The J gene is TRBJ2-7, the V gene TRBV7-9; D perhaps matches TRBD1 (6 bases). The CDR3 contains 15 residues. Per the germline V gene, CDR1 is SEHNR and CDR2 is FQNEAQ (reference sequence). CDR3: CASSSGQPHSYEQNF. The CDR3 nucleotides are TGTGCCAGCAGCTCCGGACAGCCTCACTCCTACGAGCAGAACTTC.

This clonotype was detected only a few times. J is TRBJ2-5 and V is TRBV7-3; D not resolved. The CDR3 extends over 15 amino acids. The germline V gene has CDR1 SGHTA and CDR2 FQGTGA. Deletions cut 2 bases from V and 5 bases from J, with 15 bases between. The CDR3 nucleotides are TGTGCCAGCAGCTTATATGCGGCGGCCTGGGAGACCCAGTACTTC. The encoded protein is CASSLYAAAWETQYF.

CDR3 sequence reads: CASSPTGSGGASYNEQFF. The CDR3 DNA follows: TGTGCCAGCAGCCCTACGGGTAGCGGGGGGGCCTCCTACAATGAGCAGTTCTTC. V is TRBV3-1 and J is TRBJ2-1; 11 nucleotides match TRBD2. The CDR3 runs 18 residues. The ends lost 4 bases at V and 0 bases at J; junction bases unmatched: 8. The germline V gene has CDR1 LGHDT and CDR2 YNNKEL (reference sequence).

This chain links TRBV9 with TRBJ2-4, with D maybe TRBD1 (6 bases). The end of the DNA is better explained by TRBJ2-7, so the J call may be wrong. The V gene's germline CDR1 is SGDLS and CDR2 YYNGEE. This CDR3 spans 15 amino acids. This chain's CDR3 is CASSGGGQFSYEQYF. Written as DNA, the CDR3 is TGTGCCAGCAGCGGAGGTGGACAGTTCTCCTACGAGCAGTACTTC.

Only one count was recorded for this clonotype. The chain combines TRBV20-1 with TRBJ2-1; D gene uncertain. The CDR3 runs 13 residues. Germline CDR1 is DFQATT and CDR2 is SNEGSKA (reference sequence). V lost 1 base and J 7 bases, leaving 11 bases between the germline ends. CDR3 amino acids: CSARVQVWNEQFF. For the CDR3, the DNA is TGCAGTGCTAGAGTACAAGTGTGGAATGAGCAGTTCTTC.

The V and J genes are TRBV5-1 and TRBJ2-5; D remains unclear. Between the trimmed V and J ends, which lost 1 base and 5 bases, there was a span of 12 bases. From germline, CDR1 is SGHRS and CDR2 YFSETQ. The CDR3 loop spans 14 amino acids. CDR3 DNA: TGCGCCAGCAGCTTGTCGACCCTCGGGGAGACCCAGTACTTC. This gives the protein CASSLSTLGETQYF.

The chain joins TRBV7-9 to TRBJ2-3; D is uncertain. The V end lost 2 bases, the J end lost 4 bases, and 4 bases lay between the germline ends. Germline-derived CDR1 and CDR2 are SEHNR and FQNEAQ (reference sequence). The CDR3 covers 12 residues. CDR3 nucleotides: TGTGCCAGCAGCTTAAGCGCAGATACGCAGTATTTT. Translated, it gives CASSLSADTQYF.

The chain uses TRBV25-1 and TRBJ2-2, with D tentatively TRBD2 (6 bases). V shed 5 bases and J shed 4 bases, with 14 bases lying between them. This CDR3 has 15 residues. CDR1 and CDR2 (germline): MGHDK, SYGVNS. For the CDR3, the DNA is TGTGCCAGCAGTAGAGGGGCGCGGGGCACCGGGGAGCTGTTTTTT. This sequence encodes CASSRGARGTGELFF.

This clonotype was found a few times. CDR3 sequence reads: CSARDGGSYEQYF. CDR3 coding DNA: TGCAGTGCTAGAGATGGCGGATCCTACGAGCAGTACTTC. This chain joins TRBV20-1 and TRBJ2-7, with D hard to call. The V gene's germline CDR1 is DFQATT and CDR2 SNEGSKA (reference sequence). Trimming left V 0 bases short and J 1 base short, with 7 bases between. The CDR3 is 13 residues long.

V usage is TRBV3-1 and J usage is TRBJ2-6; 12 bases are shared with TRBD1. In germline, CDR1 is LGHDT, CDR2 YNNKEL (reference sequence). Trimming took 0 bases from V and 2 from J; bases not matched to a gene: 8. The CDR3 is made up of 20 amino acids. Written as DNA, the CDR3 is TGTGCCAGCAGCCAAGATTTCGGGACAGGGGGCAACACTGGGGCCAACGTCCTGACTTTC. Its translation is CASSQDFGTGGNTGANVLTF. The whole variable domain, remainder taken from reference TRBV3-1 and TRBJ2-6, is DTAVSQTPKYLVTQMGNDKSIKCEQNLGHDTMYWYKQDSKKFLKIMFSYNNKELIINETVPNRFSPKSPDKAHLNLHINSLELGDSAVYFCASSQDFGTGGNTGANVLTFGAGSRLTVL.

The chain links TRBV3-1 to TRBJ2-7; 7 nucleotides match TRBD1. This CDR3 has 16 residues. From germline, CDR1 is LGHDT and CDR2 YNNKEL (reference sequence). After removal of 0 bases from V and 2 bases from J, the junction contained 7 bases not matched to a gene. The CDR3 loop is CASSQDLGGPPYEQYF. CDR3 sequence (DNA): TGTGCCAGCAGCCAAGACCTAGGGGGCCCCCCCTACGAGCAGTACTTC.

This clonotype has a handful of counts. V and J are TRBV25-1 and TRBJ2-2; 10 bases agree with TRBD2. Germline lookup yields CDR1 MGHDK and CDR2 SYGVNS. V dropped 4 bases and J dropped 1; count of bases not matched to a gene: 6. The CDR3 has 17 residues. The CDR3 DNA sequence: TGTGCCAGCAGTGGGGTAGCGGGGGGCCTGAACACCGGGGAGCTGTTTTTT. It yields the protein CASSGVAGGLNTGELFF.

This clonotype was observed a few times. CDR3 protein: CAISESTAGEQYF. The CDR3 DNA is TGTGCCATCAGTGAGTCTACCGCGGGGGAGCAGTATTTT. This rearrangement joins TRBV10-3 to TRBJ2-3; TRBD2 agrees at 7 bases. This CDR3 region has 13 residues. Trimming cost V 0 bases and J 11 bases; bases outside gene matches: 5. The germline V gene encodes CDR1 ENHRY and CDR2 SYGVKD.

This chain connects TRBV20-1 to TRBJ1-2; D might be TRBD1 (6 bases). Trimming cost V 6 bases and J 4 bases, with 15 bases left between them. The germline CDR1 and CDR2 sequences are DFQATT and SNEGSKA (reference sequence). This CDR3 has 13 amino acids. The DNA of the CDR3 is TGCAGTGCGGAGGACAGCCTTTCCTATGGCTACACCTTC. This gives the protein CSAEDSLSYGYTF.